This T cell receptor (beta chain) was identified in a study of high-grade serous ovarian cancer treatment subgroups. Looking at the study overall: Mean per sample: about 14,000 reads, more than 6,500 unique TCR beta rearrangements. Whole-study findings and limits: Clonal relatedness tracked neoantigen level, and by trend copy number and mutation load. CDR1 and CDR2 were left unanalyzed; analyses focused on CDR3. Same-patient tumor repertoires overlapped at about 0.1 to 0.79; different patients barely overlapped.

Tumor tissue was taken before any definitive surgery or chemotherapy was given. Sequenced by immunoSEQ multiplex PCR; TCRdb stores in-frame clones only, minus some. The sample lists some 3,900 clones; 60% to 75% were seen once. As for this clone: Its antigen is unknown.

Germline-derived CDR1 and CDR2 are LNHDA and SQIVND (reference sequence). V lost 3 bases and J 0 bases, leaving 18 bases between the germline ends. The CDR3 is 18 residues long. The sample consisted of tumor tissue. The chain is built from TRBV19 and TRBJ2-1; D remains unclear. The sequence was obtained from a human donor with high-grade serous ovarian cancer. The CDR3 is CASSILILGTRSYNEQFF. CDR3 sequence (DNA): TGTGCCAGTAGTATCTTAATCCTGGGAACCCGCTCCTACAATGAGCAGTTCTTC.